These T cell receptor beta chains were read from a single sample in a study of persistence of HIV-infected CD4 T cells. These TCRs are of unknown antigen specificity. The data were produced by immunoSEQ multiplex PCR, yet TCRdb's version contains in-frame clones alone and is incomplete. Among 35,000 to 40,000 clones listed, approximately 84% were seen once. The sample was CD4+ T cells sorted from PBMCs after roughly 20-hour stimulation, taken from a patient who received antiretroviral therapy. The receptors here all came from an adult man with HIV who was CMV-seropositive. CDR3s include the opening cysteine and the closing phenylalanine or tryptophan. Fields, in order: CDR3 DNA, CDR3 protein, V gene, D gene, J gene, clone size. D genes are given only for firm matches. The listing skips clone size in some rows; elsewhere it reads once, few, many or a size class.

cdr3_nt: TGTGCCAGCAGTATCACAGGGTTCTCCTACGAGCAGTACTTC
cdr3_aa: CASSITGFSYEQYF
v_call: TRBV28
d_call: NA
j_call: TRBJ2-7
clone_size: NA

cdr3_nt: TGTGCCAGCAGCTTGATGGGGGAGGTGCGGCCCCTCCACTTT
cdr3_aa: CASSLMGEVRPLHF
v_call: TRBV5-6
d_call: NA
j_call: TRBJ1-6
clone_size: NA

cdr3_nt: TGCAGCCTCGGAACGTCGAGGGGCTACACCTTC
cdr3_aa: CSLGTSRGYTF
v_call: TRBV20-1
d_call: NA
j_call: TRBJ1-2
clone_size: NA

cdr3_nt: TGTGCCAGCAGCCAAGCTGTGACAGGGAAGGCCGAGCAGTACTTC
cdr3_aa: CASSQAVTGKAEQYF
v_call: TRBV3-1/TRBV3-2
d_call: TRBD1
j_call: TRBJ2-7
clone_size: NA

cdr3_nt: TGTGCCAGCAGTTATCGGCCCCAGGGTGGAAACACCATATATTTT
cdr3_aa: CASSYRPQGGNTIYF
v_call: TRBV6-2/TRBV6-3
d_call: NA
j_call: TRBJ1-3
clone_size: NA

cdr3_nt: TGTGCCTGGATCTCGCGGGCAGGGTGGGGAAACACCATATATTTT
cdr3_aa: CAWISRAGWGNTIYF
v_call: TRBV30
d_call: NA
j_call: TRBJ1-3
clone_size: NA

cdr3_nt: TGTGCCACCAGCAAGGGGGACGCGGATACGCAGTATTTT
cdr3_aa: CATSKGDADTQYF
v_call: TRBV15
d_call: NA
j_call: TRBJ2-3
clone_size: NA

cdr3_nt: TGCGCCAGCAGCTTTTCCTCCGGGACCTCCACAGATACGCAGTATTTT
cdr3_aa: CASSFSSGTSTDTQYF
v_call: TRBV5-1
d_call: NA
j_call: TRBJ2-3
clone_size: NA

cdr3_nt: TGTGCCAGCAGTTACCGGGGGGGCCGTTACGAGCAGTACTTC
cdr3_aa: CASSYRGGRYEQYF
v_call: TRBV6-2/TRBV6-3
d_call: TRBD2
j_call: TRBJ2-7
clone_size: NA

cdr3_nt: TGTGCCAGCAGCTTAGGGGGAGTACCCTACGAGCAGTACTTC
cdr3_aa: CASSLGGVPYEQYF
v_call: TRBV7-9
d_call: NA
j_call: TRBJ2-7
clone_size: NA

cdr3_nt: TGTGCCAGCAGCGCCAGACAGGTCCGCTATGGCTACACCTTC
cdr3_aa: CASSARQVRYGYTF
v_call: TRBV21-1
d_call: NA
j_call: TRBJ1-2
clone_size: once

cdr3_nt: TGTGCCAGCAGTTACGGGGCGGGCTTTAACACCGGGGAGCTGTTTTTT
cdr3_aa: CASSYGAGFNTGELFF
v_call: TRBV6-2/TRBV6-3
d_call: NA
j_call: TRBJ2-2
clone_size: NA

cdr3_nt: TGTGCCAGCAACGCAGAGAGCTACAATGAGCAGTTCTTC
cdr3_aa: CASNAESYNEQFF
v_call: TRBV6-5
d_call: NA
j_call: TRBJ2-1
clone_size: once

cdr3_nt: TGTGCCAGCAGTAATACAGCTAGCTACACCTTC
cdr3_aa: CASSNTASYTF
v_call: TRBV12-3/TRBV12-4
d_call: NA
j_call: TRBJ1-2
clone_size: NA

cdr3_nt: TGTGCCAGCAGCCCGTTCCCGGGACTAGCGGGGGGGCACGCAGATACGCAGTATTTT
cdr3_aa: CASSPFPGLAGGHADTQYF
v_call: TRBV28
d_call: TRBD2
j_call: TRBJ2-3
clone_size: NA

cdr3_nt: TGTGCCACCAGCAGAGATCGGAGGACAGGGGACACCGGGGAGCTGTTTTTT
cdr3_aa: CATSRDRRTGDTGELFF
v_call: TRBV15
d_call: TRBD1
j_call: TRBJ2-2
clone_size: NA

cdr3_nt: TGTGCCAGTAGTATAACGGGCCCTCGGATGAAAACAGATACGCAGTATTTT
cdr3_aa: CASSITGPRMKTDTQYF
v_call: TRBV19
d_call: NA
j_call: TRBJ2-3
clone_size: NA

cdr3_nt: TGTGCCATCAGTGAGTCAATGGGGACCTTACGGGACGAGCAGTACTTC
cdr3_aa: CAISESMGTLRDEQYF
v_call: TRBV10-3
d_call: NA
j_call: TRBJ2-7
clone_size: NA

cdr3_nt: TGTGCCAGCAGCTCAGGGGGCGATCAGCCCCAGCATTTT
cdr3_aa: CASSSGGDQPQHF
v_call: TRBV3-1/TRBV3-2
d_call: TRBD1
j_call: TRBJ1-5
clone_size: NA

cdr3_nt: TGTGCCAGCAGCCTACGAGGGGATTCACCCCTCCACTTT
cdr3_aa: CASSLRGDSPLHF
v_call: TRBV7-9
d_call: NA
j_call: TRBJ1-6
clone_size: NA

cdr3_nt: TGCAGCGTGACAGGGGGCGGTGGCAATCAGCCCCAGCATTTT
cdr3_aa: CSVTGGGGNQPQHF
v_call: TRBV29-1
d_call: TRBD1
j_call: TRBJ1-5
clone_size: NA

cdr3_nt: TGCGCCAGCAGCGTGGGATTTGAAAACACCATATATTTT
cdr3_aa: CASSVGFENTIYF
v_call: TRBV4-1
d_call: NA
j_call: TRBJ1-3
clone_size: NA

cdr3_nt: TGTGCCACCACCCCCGACAGGATGAGGATGAACACTGAAGCTTTCTTT
cdr3_aa: CATTPDRMRMNTEAFF
v_call: TRBV19
d_call: NA
j_call: TRBJ1-1
clone_size: NA

cdr3_nt: TGTGCCAGTAGTATTCAGGGAACTAATGAAAAACTGTTTTTT
cdr3_aa: CASSIQGTNEKLFF
v_call: TRBV19
d_call: NA
j_call: TRBJ1-4
clone_size: few

cdr3_nt: TGTGCCAGCAGCCAAGATGGCCGGGCGACGTACGCGGAGACCCAGTACTTC
cdr3_aa: CASSQDGRATYAETQYF
v_call: TRBV3-1/TRBV3-2
d_call: NA
j_call: TRBJ2-5
clone_size: once

cdr3_nt: TGCGCCAGCAGCCGGGACGGGACAGGGAGTGTAGCTGAAGCTTTCTTT
cdr3_aa: CASSRDGTGSVAEAFF
v_call: TRBV5-1
d_call: TRBD1
j_call: TRBJ1-1
clone_size: NA

cdr3_nt: TGTGCCAGCAGTGATCCGATGAGCTACGAGCAGTACTTC
cdr3_aa: CASSDPMSYEQYF
v_call: TRBV2
d_call: NA
j_call: TRBJ2-7
clone_size: NA

cdr3_nt: TGTGCCAGCTCACCCCAACCGCAGGGAGGAGAGCAGTACTTC
cdr3_aa: CASSPQPQGGEQYF
v_call: TRBV18
d_call: NA
j_call: TRBJ2-7
clone_size: NA

cdr3_nt: TGCGCCAGCAGCCAAGATCGAAAAGGGCCTGATGGCTACACCTTC
cdr3_aa: CASSQDRKGPDGYTF
v_call: TRBV4-1
d_call: NA
j_call: TRBJ1-2
clone_size: NA

cdr3_nt: TGTGCCAGCAGTCCCCGCTCCCGGGGCCTCCACTTT
cdr3_aa: CASSPRSRGLHF
v_call: TRBV2
d_call: NA
j_call: TRBJ1-6
clone_size: few

cdr3_nt: TGTGCCACCCAGTTTCGCTCCTACGAGCAGTACTTC
cdr3_aa: CATQFRSYEQYF
v_call: TRBV28
d_call: NA
j_call: TRBJ2-7
clone_size: NA

cdr3_nt: TGTGCCAGCAGTTACCTCGCGAGCAACTATGGCTACACCTTC
cdr3_aa: CASSYLASNYGYTF
v_call: TRBV6-5
d_call: NA
j_call: TRBJ1-2
clone_size: NA

cdr3_nt: TGTGCCATCGCCGTTGGGGGGGCCTATGGCTACACCTTC
cdr3_aa: CAIAVGGAYGYTF
v_call: TRBV10-3
d_call: NA
j_call: TRBJ1-2
clone_size: NA

cdr3_nt: TGTGCCACCAGTGACCCGGGACAGGGAAATGAAAAACTGTTTTTT
cdr3_aa: CATSDPGQGNEKLFF
v_call: TRBV24-1
d_call: TRBD1
j_call: TRBJ1-4
clone_size: NA

cdr3_nt: TGTGCCACCAGTGACCCCGGGGCCGAGGGGGAAAAACTGTTTTTT
cdr3_aa: CATSDPGAEGEKLFF
v_call: TRBV24-1
d_call: NA
j_call: TRBJ1-4
clone_size: NA

cdr3_nt: TGCGCCAGCAGCCTGGGAACACCCGACCAGCCCCAGCATTTT
cdr3_aa: CASSLGTPDQPQHF
v_call: TRBV5-1
d_call: NA
j_call: TRBJ1-5
clone_size: NA

cdr3_nt: TGTGCCAGTAGTATCGGGACCTTTAGCAATCAGCCCCAGCATTTT
cdr3_aa: CASSIGTFSNQPQHF
v_call: TRBV19
d_call: NA
j_call: TRBJ1-5
clone_size: NA

cdr3_nt: TGTGCCAGTAGTCCCCGGACAGTTAGCTATGGCTACACCTTC
cdr3_aa: CASSPRTVSYGYTF
v_call: TRBV19
d_call: NA
j_call: TRBJ1-2
clone_size: NA

cdr3_nt: TGTGCCAGCAGTTACTCGACTACCACCTACGAGCAGTACTTC
cdr3_aa: CASSYSTTTYEQYF
v_call: TRBV6-2/TRBV6-3
d_call: NA
j_call: TRBJ2-7
clone_size: NA

cdr3_nt: TGTGCCAGCAGCTCGGGCGGGACAGGGGGCTTCGATTCACCCCTCCACTTT
cdr3_aa: CASSSGGTGGFDSPLHF
v_call: TRBV5-6
d_call: TRBD1
j_call: TRBJ1-6
clone_size: NA

cdr3_nt: TGTGCCAGCAGCTTAGGAGGGACTTTGAACACCGGGGAGCTGTTTTTT
cdr3_aa: CASSLGGTLNTGELFF
v_call: TRBV7-7
d_call: NA
j_call: TRBJ2-2
clone_size: NA

cdr3_nt: TGTGCCAGCAGTTACAGGGGTTTAGAACTGTTTTTT
cdr3_aa: CASSYRGLELFF
v_call: TRBV7-9
d_call: TRBD1
j_call: TRBJ1-4
clone_size: NA

cdr3_nt: TGTGCCAGCGGACCAGTCGCAGGGGGCCTCCTTGATTCACCCCTCCACTTT
cdr3_aa: CASGPVAGGLLDSPLHF
v_call: TRBV28
d_call: TRBD1
j_call: TRBJ1-6
clone_size: NA

cdr3_nt: TGTGCCAGTAGTGGAAGACAGGGGAGTTCACCCCTCCACTTT
cdr3_aa: CASSGRQGSSPLHF
v_call: TRBV19
d_call: TRBD1
j_call: TRBJ1-6
clone_size: NA

cdr3_nt: TGTGCCATCAGTGAGCCCGCCGGGACTAGCGGGGGGACCTACGGGCAGTACTTC
cdr3_aa: CAISEPAGTSGGTYGQYF
v_call: TRBV10-3
d_call: TRBD2
j_call: TRBJ2-7
clone_size: NA

cdr3_nt: TGTGCCAGTAGTATATCCCCGGGGAATCCTGGAGGCTACACCTTC
cdr3_aa: CASSISPGNPGGYTF
v_call: TRBV19
d_call: NA
j_call: TRBJ1-2
clone_size: NA

cdr3_nt: TGTGCCAGCAGTTTAAGGGGACAGGGCCGAGATGAAGCTTTCTTT
cdr3_aa: CASSLRGQGRDEAFF
v_call: TRBV28
d_call: TRBD1
j_call: TRBJ1-1
clone_size: NA

cdr3_nt: TGTGCCAGCAGCTTGGCCACCGGGACACGCATTGAAGCTTTCTTT
cdr3_aa: CASSLATGTRIEAFF
v_call: TRBV7-8
d_call: NA
j_call: TRBJ1-1
clone_size: NA